Shown below are 24 T cell receptor beta chains from a single sample sequenced in a study of T cell repertoires in cytomegalovirus infection. Their antigens are not known. TCRdb re-called the reads with MiXCR, one entry per CDR3 protein. The sample has fewer than 1,000,000 distinct CDR3 sequences, approximately 30% seen once. The specimen was cultured CD8+ T cells from PBMCs, collected from culture after CMV antigen stimulation. Receptors originate from a human donor in good health (CMV status not recorded). Some clones in this sample may be carry-over from other donors' samples.

The chain links TRBV28 to TRBJ1-3; perhaps TRBD1 as D (6 bases). The V and J ends lost 4 bases and 2 bases respectively, with 24 bases between them. The CDR3 sequence is 19 residues long. CDR1 is MDHEN and CDR2 is SYDVKM in the germline V gene. CDR3 sequence reads: CASSSPYGTGKVTGNTIYF. In nucleotides, the CDR3 is TGTGCCAGCAGTTCCCCCTATGGAACAGGGAAAGTCACTGGAAACACCATATATTTT. The variable domain in full, with the rest retrieved from reference TRBV28 and TRBJ1-3, is DVKVTQSSRYLVKRTGEKVFLECVQDMDHENMFWYRQDPGLGLRLIYFSYDVKMKEKGDIPEGYSVSREKKERFSLILESASTNQTSMYLCASSSPYGTGKVTGNTIYFGEGSWLTVV.

V usage is TRBV2 and J usage is TRBJ1-5; 9 bases fit TRBD1. Germline V gene data show CDR1 as SNHLY and CDR2 as FYNNEI. This CDR3 is built from 15 residues. Trimming at V came to 2 bases and at J to 8 bases, leaving 7 bases not matched to a gene. As DNA, the CDR3 is TGTGCCAGCAGTGAACGCCGGACAGGGGTTGAGCCCCAGCATTTT. Protein sequence: CASSERRTGVEPQHF.

The chain carries TRBV19 and TRBJ2-1; possibly TRBD1 for D (6 bases). The CDR3 runs 15 residues. Germline lookup yields CDR1 LNHDA and CDR2 SQIVND (reference sequence). Between the trimmed V and J ends, which lost 6 bases and 0 bases, there was a span of 12 bases. The CDR3 loop reads CASRTQGYSYNEQFF. The CDR3 bases are TGTGCCAGTAGAACACAGGGTTACTCCTACAATGAGCAGTTCTTC.

The rearrangement joins TRBV6-6 to TRBJ1-5; no clear D. Germline V gene sequence: CDR1 MNHNY, CDR2 SVGAGI (reference sequence). V was pared by 7 bases and J by 2 bases, with 9 bases between. There are 13 residues in the CDR3. In DNA, the CDR3 is TGTGCCAGCAATCGCCCCGGCAATCAGCCCCAGCATTTT. Its protein is CASNRPGNQPQHF.

In its sample, this clonotype was seen a few times. The chain uses TRBV27 and TRBJ1-1; TRBD1 matches 7 bases. Germline assignment: CDR1 MNHEY and CDR2 SMNVEV (reference sequence). J was trimmed by 2 bases and V by 5 bases; bases with no gene match: 8. The length of the CDR3 is 15 residues. Written as DNA, the CDR3 is TGTGCCAGCAGTCCCCGGGACAGACTAAACACTGAAGCTTTCTTT. The encoded protein is CASSPRDRLNTEAFF.

This clonotype came up a few times. This sequence joins TRBV7-9 and TRBJ2-1; D remains ambiguous. CDR1 and CDR2 from the germline V gene are SEHNR and FQNEAQ (reference sequence). V lost 5 bases and J 8 bases, leaving 10 bases between the germline ends. This CDR3 comprises 12 residues. CDR3 in DNA: TGTGCCAGCAGCATGCAAGGTTATGAGCAGTTCTTC. Its protein product is CASSMQGYEQFF. Combining the CDR3 with reference TRBV7-9 and TRBJ2-1 gives the whole variable domain DTGVSQNPRHKITKRGQNVTFRCDPISEHNRLYWYRQTLGQGPEFLTYFQNEAQLEKSRLLSDRFSAERPKGSFSTLEIQRTEQGDSAMYLCASSMQGYEQFFGPGTRLTVL.

The table lists this clonotype with a few counts. V and J are TRBV7-6 and TRBJ2-3; D may be TRBD1 or TRBD2 (6 bases each). The germline V gene encodes CDR1 SGHVS and CDR2 FNYEAQ. V was cut by 11 bases and J by 4 bases, with 16 bases left in between. This CDR3 comprises 13 residues. CDR3: CAGAGGFADTQYF. In nucleotides, the CDR3 is TGTGCCGGCGCCGGGGGCTTCGCAGATACGCAGTATTTT.

The chain joins TRBV18 to TRBJ2-3, with 8 bases aligning to TRBD1. Germline loops: CDR1 KGHSH, CDR2 LQKENI. Germline trimming cut 3 bases from V and 0 bases from J; bases unmatched to any gene: 8. The CDR3 extends over 17 amino acids. CDR3 sequence reads: CASSPGPTGESTDTQYF. The CDR3 bases are TGTGCCAGCTCACCGGGACCGACAGGGGAAAGCACAGATACGCAGTATTTT. Variable domain in full (rest from reference TRBV18 and TRBJ2-3): NAGVMQNPRHLVRRRGQEARLRCSPMKGHSHVYWYRQLPEEGLKFMVYLQKENIIDESGMPKERFSAEFPKEGPSILRIQQVVRGDSAAYFCASSPGPTGESTDTQYFGPGTRLTVL.

This clonotype was observed a single time. V is TRBV20-1 and J is TRBJ2-7, with 10 bases matching TRBD2. With 7 bases clipped from V and 3 bases from J, the junction kept 6 bases outside the gene matches. The germline gives CDR1 DFQATT, CDR2 SNEGSKA (reference sequence). The CDR3 covers 13 residues. The CDR3 spells CSVPLAGVYEQYF. CDR3 in DNA: TGCAGTGTTCCCCTAGCGGGGGTCTACGAGCAGTACTTC.

The rearrangement links TRBV6-1 to TRBJ1-1; the D gene is possibly TRBD1 (6 bases). The CDR3 contains 15 residues. The V and J ends lost 1 base and 5 bases respectively, with 14 bases between them. Germline loops: CDR1 MNHNS, CDR2 SASEGT. The DNA of the CDR3 is TGTGCCAGCAGTGAAGACTGGGACACCGGGACTGAAGCTTTCTTT. Its translation is CASSEDWDTGTEAFF.

This clonotype was counted at least ten times. V is TRBV7-6 and J is TRBJ2-3, with TRBD2 matching 9 bases. The CDR3 sequence is 15 residues long. Germline loops: CDR1 SGHVS, CDR2 FNYEAQ. Unmatched junction bases numbered 5, after V lost 1 base and J lost 6 bases. The CDR3, as DNA: TGTGCCAGCAGCTTAGGCGGGGGGGCCTCCGATACGCAGTATTTT. Its protein product is CASSLGGGASDTQYF.

This clonotype was detected only a few times. V gene TRBV11-1 combines with J gene TRBJ2-7; D gene ambiguous. Between the trimmed V and J ends, which lost 2 bases and 2 bases, there was a span of 13 bases. The germline V gene has CDR1 SGHAT and CDR2 FQDESV (reference sequence). This CDR3 region has 15 residues. Written as DNA, the CDR3 is TGTGCCAGCAGCTTAATTGCAGGTAGTACCTACGAGCAGTACTTC. Protein sequence: CASSLIAGSTYEQYF.

J is TRBJ2-3 and V is TRBV10-3; D ambiguous. In germline, CDR1 is ENHRY, CDR2 SYGVKD. The CDR3 loop spans 13 amino acids. V lost 10 bases to trimming and J lost 3 bases, with 14 bases between them. The CDR3 sequence is CATLHPRTDTQYF. CDR3 nucleotide sequence: TGTGCCACCCTCCATCCCCGGACAGATACGCAGTATTTT.

About this clonotype: Being one base from a much bigger clone, this may be a read error. The chain recombines TRBV3-1 with TRBJ1-1; the D gene is possibly TRBD1 (5 bases). The CDR3 covers 14 residues. V lost 0 bases to trimming and J lost 1 base, with 6 bases between them. The germline CDR1 and CDR2 sequences are LGHDT and YNNKEL (reference sequence). The CDR3 region has the DNA TGTGCCAGCAGCCAAGAGACAGAGAACACTGAAGCTTTCTTT. Translating it yields CASSQETENTEAFF.

This chain uses TRBV2 with TRBJ2-3; no reliable D call. Germline V CDR1 and CDR2: SNHLY, FYNNEI. The V and J ends lost 5 bases and 4 bases respectively, with 10 bases between them. The CDR3 sequence is 13 residues long. DNA of the CDR3: TGTGCCAGCAGTTCGGACCAGGCAGATACGCAGTATTTT. Its translation is CASSSDQADTQYF. The whole variable domain, filled in from reference TRBV2 and TRBJ2-3, reads EPEVTQTPSHQVTQMGQEVILRCVPISNHLYFYWYRQILGQKVEFLVSFYNNEISEKSEIFDDQFSVERPDGSNFTLKIRSTKLEDSAMYFCASSSDQADTQYFGPGTRLTVL.

The V gene is TRBV29-1, the J gene TRBJ2-3; D is perhaps TRBD1 or TRBD2 (6 bases each). Germline-derived CDR1 and CDR2 are SQVTM and ANQGSEA. Trimming took 4 bases from V and 0 from J, leaving 11 bases between them. The CDR3 loop spans 14 amino acids. CDR3 amino acids: CSVVWGASTDTQYF. CDR3 sequence (DNA): TGCAGCGTTGTATGGGGGGCCAGCACAGATACGCAGTATTTT.

V is TRBV4-2 and J is TRBJ2-5; D call uncertain. The V gene lost 6 bases and the J gene lost 2 bases, with 22 bases spanning the gap. The CDR3 has 17 residues. The germline gives CDR1 LGHNA, CDR2 YNFKEQ. The CDR3 reads CASSRDKPSRAQETQYF. The CDR3 coding sequence is TGTGCCAGCAGTCGAGATAAACCCAGTAGGGCTCAAGAGACCCAGTACTTC.

For this clonotype: This may be a read error, as it is one base from a much larger clone. This sequence joins TRBV7-8 and TRBJ1-1, with 8 positions matching TRBD1. The CDR3 consists of 14 residues. Germline V CDR1 and CDR2: SGHVS, FQNEAQ. V shed 8 bases, J shed 1 base, and the junction held 6 bases outside the gene matches. CDR3 sequence: CASDPTGENTEAFF. The DNA of the CDR3 is TGTGCCAGCGACCCGACAGGGGAGAACACTGAAGCTTTCTTT.

The genes are TRBV5-4 and TRBJ2-4, with D possibly TRBD2 on 5 matching bases. This CDR3 contains 16 residues. V was pared by 6 bases and J by 0 bases, with 16 bases between. Per germline, CDR1 SGHNT and CDR2 YYREEE (reference sequence). Here the CDR3 DNA reads TGTGCCAGCAACCGGGGTGGGGAGCTAGCCAAAAACATTCAGTACTTC. It specifies CASNRGGELAKNIQYF.

This clonotype was counted a few times. This chain uses TRBV2 with TRBJ1-5, with 7 bases that match TRBD1. The V gene's germline CDR1 is SNHLY and CDR2 FYNNEI. The CDR3 extends over 17 amino acids. The V gene end was trimmed by 5 bases and the J gene end by 5 bases; junction bases not matched to a gene: 15. CDR3 coding DNA: TGTGCCAGCAGTAACAGCCGCGGGGACAGCTACTATCAGCCCCAGCATTTT. This encodes CASSNSRGDSYYQPQHF.

This CDR3 reads CASSPIGGNTIYF. For the CDR3, the DNA is TGTGCCAGCAGCCCGATAGGCGGAAACACCATATATTTT. The chain combines TRBV27 with TRBJ1-3; D not resolved. Germline V gives CDR1 MNHEY, CDR2 SMNVEV (reference sequence). V was shortened by 6 bases and J by 4 bases, with 10 bases between the two germline ends. The CDR3 has 13 amino acids.

This clonotype has at least ten counts. This chain uses TRBV27 with TRBJ2-5; D might be TRBD2 (6 bases). Deletions cut 6 bases from V and 5 bases from J, with 19 bases between. Germline lookup yields CDR1 MNHEY and CDR2 SMNVEV (reference sequence). The CDR3 has 15 residues. CDR3 sequence: CASSQTGVTWETQYF. The CDR3 nucleotides are TGTGCCAGCAGCCAAACGGGGGTAACGTGGGAGACCCAGTACTTC.

This clonotype was counted a few times. The DNA of the CDR3 is TGCAGTGCTCCTAGCGGGGGGCACACAGATACGCAGTATTTT. This codes for CSAPSGGHTDTQYF. The chain recombines TRBV20-1 with TRBJ2-3; 11 nucleotides agree with TRBD2. V trimming: 5 bases; J trimming: 2 bases; junction bases outside the gene matches: 3. Germline assignment: CDR1 DFQATT and CDR2 SNEGSKA (reference sequence). The CDR3 is 14 amino acids.

This clonotype was seen a handful of times. J is TRBJ1-2 and V is TRBV20-1; no reliable D call. V was pared by 0 bases and J by 4 bases, with 9 bases between. CDR1 is DFQATT, CDR2 SNEGSKA, per germline (reference sequence). This CDR3 region has 13 residues. The CDR3 bases are TGCAGTGCTAGAGATCAGACGGCCTATGGCTACACCTTC. Protein sequence: CSARDQTAYGYTF.